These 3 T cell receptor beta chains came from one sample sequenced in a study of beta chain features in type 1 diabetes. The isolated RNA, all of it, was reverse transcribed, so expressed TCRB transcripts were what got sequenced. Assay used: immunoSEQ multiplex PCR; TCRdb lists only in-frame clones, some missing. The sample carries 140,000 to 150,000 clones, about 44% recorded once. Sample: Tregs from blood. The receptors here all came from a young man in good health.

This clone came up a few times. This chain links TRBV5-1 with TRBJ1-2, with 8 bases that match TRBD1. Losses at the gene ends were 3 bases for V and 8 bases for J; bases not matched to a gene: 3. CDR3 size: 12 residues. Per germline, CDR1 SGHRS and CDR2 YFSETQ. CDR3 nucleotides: TGCGCCAGCAGCTCGCGACAGGGGGGCTACACCTTC. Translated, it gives CASSSRQGGYTF.

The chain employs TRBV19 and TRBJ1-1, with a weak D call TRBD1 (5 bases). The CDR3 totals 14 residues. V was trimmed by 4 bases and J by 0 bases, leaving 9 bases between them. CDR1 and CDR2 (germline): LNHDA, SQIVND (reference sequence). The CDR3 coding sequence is TGTGCCAGTAGTACCTCCAGGGTGAACACTGAAGCTTTCTTT. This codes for CASSTSRVNTEAFF.

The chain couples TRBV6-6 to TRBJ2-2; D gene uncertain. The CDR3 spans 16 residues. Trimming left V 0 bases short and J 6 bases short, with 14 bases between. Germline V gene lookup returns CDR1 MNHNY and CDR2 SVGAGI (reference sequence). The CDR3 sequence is CASSYSKSHPAGELFF. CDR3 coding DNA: TGTGCCAGCAGTTACTCGAAGAGTCACCCCGCCGGGGAGCTGTTTTTT.